This TCR beta chain was sequenced in a study of blood T cells in healthy people across ages. Study at large: When template switching was applied, about one barcoded beta molecule was captured per two T cells.

The CDR3 is 13 amino acids. The germline V gene has CDR1 MNHEY and CDR2 SVGAGI. The V and J ends lost 4 bases and 5 bases respectively, with 11 bases between them. This clonotype was seen a handful of times. It was with a sample-barcoded 5' primer and a J-beta primer mix that a second PCR of about 6 to 12 cycles was run. Each cDNA molecule was tagged by a template-switch adaptor with 12 random nucleotides. Every sample returned 2.5 million or more CDR3-containing paired-end reads. TCRdb redid the calling of the 5' RACE reads with MiXCR, one entry per CDR3 protein. In the table there are about 1,400,000 distinct CDR3 sequences, roughly 60% of which are singletons.

The TCR originated in a man between 18 and 29 years old in good health. The sequenced sample consisted of blood. The V gene is TRBV6-5, the J gene TRBJ2-5, with no clear D. In nucleotides, the CDR3 is TGTGCCAGCAGTTTCGACTCTGAGGAGACCCAGTACTTC. Protein sequence: CASSFDSEETQYF.